Each of the 25 T cell receptor beta chains below was sequenced from the same sample in a study of blood T cell repertoires in COVID-19. Method: immunoSEQ multiplex PCR; TCRdb's copy keeps in-frame clones and lacks some. This table has approximately 210,000 clones, approximately 84% appearing once. Sequencing was performed on peripheral blood. The receptors derive from a woman aged 45 to 65 with active or convalescent COVID-19.

The DNA for the CDR3 is TGTGCCAGCTCACCAGTCTTCTCCCCCTACGAGCAGTACTTC. It translates to CASSPVFSPYEQYF. The V call is TRBV18, the J call TRBJ2-7; D unresolved. V dropped 2 bases and J dropped 2 bases, with 10 bases sitting between them. The CDR3 spans 14 residues. The germline gives CDR1 KGHSH, CDR2 LQKENI.

J is TRBJ2-1 and V is TRBV2; D call uncertain. The V end lost 3 bases, the J end lost 5 bases, and 14 bases lay between the germline ends. The length of the CDR3 is 15 residues. Per the germline V gene, CDR1 is SNHLY and CDR2 is FYNNEI. The CDR3 loop reads CASSDDTQRDNEQFF. The CDR3 coding sequence is TGTGCCAGCAGTGACGACACCCAAAGAGACAATGAGCAGTTCTTC.

This rearrangement joins TRBV27 to TRBJ1-3; 11 nucleotides match TRBD1. The CDR3 extends over 14 amino acids. Germline V lookup: CDR1 MNHEY, CDR2 SMNVEV (reference sequence). The ends lost 5 bases at V and 3 bases at J; junction bases unmatched: 0. The CDR3: CASSGTGGGNTIYF. For the CDR3, the DNA is TGTGCCAGCAGTGGGACAGGGGGTGGAAACACCATATATTTT.

The chain recombines TRBV14 with TRBJ2-7, with D unresolved. Germline values: CDR1 SGHDN, CDR2 FVKESK. This CDR3 has 13 residues. V shed 3 bases and J shed 4 bases, with 10 bases lying between them. The CDR3 reads CASSHRLDYEQYF. In DNA, the CDR3 is TGTGCCAGCAGCCACAGGCTTGATTACGAGCAGTACTTC.

The chain combines TRBV7-2 with TRBJ1-2, with D possibly being TRBD1 (6 bases). This CDR3 is 15 amino acids long. Germline CDR1 reads SGHTA; CDR2 reads FQGNSA. Deletions cut 6 bases from V and 5 bases from J, with 19 bases between. CDR3 DNA sequence: TGTGCCAGCAGGACAACCGGGACATCCTCTTATGGCTACACCTTC. It yields the protein CASRTTGTSSYGYTF.

This chain connects TRBV5-6 to TRBJ1-1; D might be TRBD1 (5 bases). The V end was cut by 1 base, the J end by 0 bases, with 10 bases between. CDR3 size: 15 residues. In germline, CDR1 is SGHDT, CDR2 YYEEEE. The CDR3 here is CASSLIYRLNTEAFF. The CDR3 nucleotides read TGTGCCAGCAGCTTGATATACAGGCTGAACACTGAAGCTTTCTTT.

The chain couples TRBV9 to TRBJ1-3; D perhaps matches TRBD1 (5 bases). Germline CDR1 reads SGDLS; CDR2 reads YYNGEE. There are 15 residues in the CDR3. V was shortened by 3 bases and J by 0 bases, with 10 bases between the two germline ends. CDR3 bases: TGTGCCAGCAGCGCCACGACAGTCTCTGGAAACACCATATATTTT. Its protein is CASSATTVSGNTIYF.

V gene TRBV5-4 combines with J gene TRBJ1-3; D remains unclear. The CDR3 has 14 residues. Germline CDR1 reads SGHNT; CDR2 reads YYREEE (reference sequence). V was clipped by 0 bases and J by 0 bases, with 4 bases between them. The CDR3, as DNA: TGTGCCAGCAGCTTGGACAGCTCTGGAAACACCATATATTTT. It translates to CASSLDSSGNTIYF. Drawing the rest from reference TRBV5-4 and TRBJ1-3, the complete variable domain is ETGVTQSPTHLIKTRGQQVTLRCSSQSGHNTVSWYQQALGQGPQFIFQYYREEENGRGNFPPRFSGLQFPNYSSELNVNALELDDSALYLCASSLDSSGNTIYFGEGSWLTVV.

The V call is TRBV10-3, the J call TRBJ2-1; 9 bases agree with TRBD1. The CDR3 length is 15 residues. Trimming took 8 bases from V and 8 from J; bases not matched to a gene: 13. Germline lookup yields CDR1 ENHRY and CDR2 SYGVKD. CDR3 loop: CAIGLGQGARDEQFF. As DNA, the CDR3 is TGTGCCATCGGATTGGGACAGGGAGCCCGTGATGAGCAGTTCTTC.

This clone has just one count. The V call is TRBV4-1, the J call TRBJ1-6; D possibly corresponds to TRBD1 (6 bases). This CDR3 spans 15 amino acids. In germline, CDR1 is MGHRA, CDR2 YSYEKL. The V gene lost 4 bases and the J gene lost 13 bases, with 20 bases spanning the gap. The CDR3 region is CASSPVSGARAPLHF. In DNA form, the CDR3 reads TGCGCCAGCAGCCCTGTCTCAGGGGCCCGGGCGCCCCTCCACTTT.

This clone is a singleton in its sample. The chain is built from TRBV18 and TRBJ1-1; 10 nucleotides align to TRBD1. In germline, CDR1 is KGHSH, CDR2 LQKENI. Trimming removed 4 bases from V and 1 base from J; junction bases left unmatched: 3. This CDR3 spans 15 amino acids. The DNA for the CDR3 is TGTGCCAGCTCACGACAGGGGGCCGGGAACACTGAAGCTTTCTTT. Amino acids: CASSRQGAGNTEAFF.

CDR3 protein: CASSALGQSNEKLFF. As DNA, the CDR3 is TGTGCCAGCAGTGCCTTGGGACAGAGTAATGAAAAACTGTTTTTT. The gene calls are TRBV2 and TRBJ1-4; 7 bases match TRBD1. Germline CDR1 is SNHLY and CDR2 is FYNNEI. The CDR3 contains 15 residues. After removal of 4 bases from V and 4 bases from J, the junction contained 6 bases not matched to a gene.

A word on this clone: This sample includes further DNA sequences coding for the same CDR3. The chain links TRBV29-1 to TRBJ1-2, with a weak D call TRBD1 (5 bases). V was trimmed by 3 bases and J by 8 bases, leaving 10 bases between them. The germline gives CDR1 SQVTM, CDR2 ANQGSEA. The CDR3 totals 11 residues. In DNA, the CDR3 is TGCAGCGTTGAGTTGCGGGGGGGCTACACCTTC. Translated, it gives CSVELRGGYTF.

The rearrangement joins TRBV7-9 to TRBJ2-2, with D tentatively TRBD2 (5 bases). The length of the CDR3 is 16 residues. The germline V gene has CDR1 SEHNR and CDR2 FQNEAQ (reference sequence). V was clipped by 4 bases and J by 2 bases, with 14 bases between them. The CDR3 loop reads CASSSPERGNTGELFF. CDR3 nucleotides: TGTGCCAGCAGCTCCCCAGAACGGGGAAACACCGGGGAGCTGTTTTTT.

The V call is TRBV29-1, the J call TRBJ1-4; D remains unclear. This CDR3 is 11 amino acids long. The V gene lost 8 bases and the J gene lost 10 bases, with 14 bases spanning the gap. Germline lookup yields CDR1 SQVTM and CDR2 ANQGSEA. The CDR3 spells CSTSGDGKLFF. The CDR3 DNA follows: TGCAGCACCAGCGGGGATGGAAAACTGTTTTTT.

The V gene is TRBV24-1, the J gene TRBJ1-2, with a weak D call TRBD1 (6 bases). CDR3 length equals 12 residues. V lost 6 bases and J 4 bases, leaving 8 bases between the germline ends. Germline CDR1 is KGHDR and CDR2 is SFDVKD. This chain's CDR3 is CATSTGSYGYTF. In DNA, the CDR3 is TGTGCCACCAGTACAGGGTCCTATGGCTACACCTTC.

This chain joins TRBV20-1 and TRBJ1-1; D remains ambiguous. Germline V lookup: CDR1 DFQATT, CDR2 SNEGSKA (reference sequence). The CDR3 loop spans 9 amino acids. The CDR3 here is CAGGSKAFF. CDR3 nucleotides: TGCGCGGGCGGGTCGAAAGCTTTCTTT.

The chain has TRBV28 and TRBJ1-5; D call uncertain. There are 15 residues in the CDR3. The V gene's germline CDR1 is MDHEN and CDR2 SYDVKM. The V gene lost 5 bases and the J gene lost 0 bases, with 11 bases spanning the gap. This CDR3 is CASSGGGNSNQPQHF. The CDR3 DNA is TGTGCCAGCAGTGGAGGAGGGAATAGCAATCAGCCCCAGCATTTT.

The chain employs TRBV3-1 (or the pseudogene TRBV3-2) and TRBJ2-1, with D possibly TRBD2 on 6 matching bases. The germline V gene has CDR1 LGHDT and CDR2 YNNKEL (reference sequence). The CDR3 is 13 amino acids. The ends were cut back, 3 bases at V and 7 bases at J, with 10 bases in the middle. The CDR3 DNA is TGTGCCAGCAGCCACCTGGGGAGGAATGAGCAGTTCTTC. Its protein product is CASSHLGRNEQFF.

The rearrangement joins TRBV19 to TRBJ1-5; D gene ambiguous. The V end was cut by 6 bases, the J end by 7 bases, with 7 bases between. The CDR3 contains 11 residues. Germline CDR1 reads LNHDA; CDR2 reads SQIVND (reference sequence). For the CDR3, the DNA is TGTGCCAGTAGCGGCGGGCAGCCCCAGCATTTT. Translated: CASSGGQPQHF.

The chain combines TRBV27 with TRBJ2-2, with 14 bases fitting TRBD2. CDR1 MNHEY and CDR2 SMNVEV come from the germline V gene (reference sequence). CDR3 length: 19 amino acids. V shed 8 bases and J 2 bases; nucleotides not matched to a gene: 13. CDR3 DNA sequence: TGTGCCAGCCTTACTCAGGGACTAGCGGGAGCCTTCAACACCGGGGAGCTGTTTTTT. It is translated as CASLTQGLAGAFNTGELFF.

The J gene is TRBJ1-6, the V gene TRBV4-2, with D unresolved. Between the trimmed V and J ends, which lost 0 bases and 8 bases, there was a span of 8 bases. The CDR3 extends over 14 amino acids. The germline gives CDR1 LGHNA, CDR2 YNFKEQ. This CDR3 is CASSQDLTDSPLHF. CDR3 bases: TGTGCCAGCAGCCAAGATTTAACGGATTCACCCCTCCACTTT.

This clone was counted a single time. The chain employs TRBV6-1 and TRBJ2-5; 15 nucleotides agree with TRBD2. V shed 4 bases and J 2 bases; nucleotides not matched to a gene: 8. The germline CDR1 and CDR2 sequences are MNHNS and SASEGT. This CDR3 comprises 18 residues. The CDR3 DNA follows: TGTGCCAGCAGTGTCGGAGGACTAGCGGGGGGGTATCAAGAGACCCAGTACTTC. It specifies CASSVGGLAGGYQETQYF.

The V call is TRBV4-1, the J call TRBJ2-2, with 10 bases identical to TRBD2. The junction had 5 bases not matched to a gene; V was cut back by 1 base and J by 0 bases. Germline assignment: CDR1 MGHRA and CDR2 YSYEKL. This CDR3 is 18 amino acids long. The CDR3 bases are TGCGCCAGCAGCCAAGGTCGGCTAGCGGGGGCGAACACCGGGGAGCTGTTTTTT. Residues: CASSQGRLAGANTGELFF.

This clone was detected only a few times. The chain joins TRBV11-2 to TRBJ1-1; D is unclear. The length of the CDR3 is 13 residues. Germline V CDR1 and CDR2: SGHAT, FQNNGV. Trimming took 0 bases from V and 7 from J, leaving 9 bases between them. CDR3 nucleotides: TGTGCCAGCAGCTTAGAACGAGGGAATGAAGCTTTCTTT. Translation gives CASSLERGNEAFF.